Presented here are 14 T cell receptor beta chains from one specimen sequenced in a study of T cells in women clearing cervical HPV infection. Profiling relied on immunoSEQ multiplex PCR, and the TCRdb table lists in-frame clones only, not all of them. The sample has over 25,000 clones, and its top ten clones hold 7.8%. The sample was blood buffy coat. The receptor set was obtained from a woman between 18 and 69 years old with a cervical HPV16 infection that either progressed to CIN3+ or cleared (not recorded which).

The CDR3: CASSSSTATDTYTF. The CDR3 DNA, read in part, is TGTGCCAGCAGCTCCTCGACAGCAACAGATACC. This chain uses TRBV13 with TRBJ1-2; D perhaps matches TRBD1 (5 bases). The read terminates 3 residues before the CDR3 end, so the remaining end is supplied by the germline J gene. Germline assignment: CDR1 PRHDT and CDR2 FYEKMQ (reference sequence). This CDR3 is 14 amino acids long.

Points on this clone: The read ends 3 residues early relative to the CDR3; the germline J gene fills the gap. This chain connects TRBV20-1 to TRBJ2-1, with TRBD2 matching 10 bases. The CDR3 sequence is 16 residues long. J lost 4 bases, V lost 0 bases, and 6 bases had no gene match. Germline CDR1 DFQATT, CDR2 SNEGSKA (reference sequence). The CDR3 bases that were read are TGCAGTGCTAGAGATCATAGGACTAGCGGATACAATGAG. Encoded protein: CSARDHRTSGYNE. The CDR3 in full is CSARDHRTSGYNEQFF.

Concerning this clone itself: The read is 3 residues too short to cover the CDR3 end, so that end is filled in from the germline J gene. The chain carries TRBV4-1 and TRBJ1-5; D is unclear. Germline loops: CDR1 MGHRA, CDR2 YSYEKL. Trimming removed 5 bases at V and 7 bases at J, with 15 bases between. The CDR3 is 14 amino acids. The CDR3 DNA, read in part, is TGCGCCAGCAGCTTCCGATTTACCCAGCAGCCC. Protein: CASSFRFTQQP. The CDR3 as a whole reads CASSFRFTQQPQHF.

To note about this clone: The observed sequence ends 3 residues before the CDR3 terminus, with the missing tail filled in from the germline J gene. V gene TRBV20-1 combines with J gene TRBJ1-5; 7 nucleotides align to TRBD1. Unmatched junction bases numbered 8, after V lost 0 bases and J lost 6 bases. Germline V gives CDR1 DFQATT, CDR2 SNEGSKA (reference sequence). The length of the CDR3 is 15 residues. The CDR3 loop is CSARDENRGAQPQHF. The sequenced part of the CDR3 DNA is TGCAGTGCTAGAGATGAAAACAGGGGAGCTCAGCCC.

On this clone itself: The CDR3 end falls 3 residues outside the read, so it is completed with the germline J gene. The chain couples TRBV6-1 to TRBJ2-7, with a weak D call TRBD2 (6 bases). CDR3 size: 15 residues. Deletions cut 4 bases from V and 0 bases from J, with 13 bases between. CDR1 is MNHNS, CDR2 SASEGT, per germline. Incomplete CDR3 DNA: TGTGCCAGCAGTGGTCAGCGGGTTAGCTCCTACGAG. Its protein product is CASSGQRVSSYE. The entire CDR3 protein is CASSGQRVSSYEQYF.

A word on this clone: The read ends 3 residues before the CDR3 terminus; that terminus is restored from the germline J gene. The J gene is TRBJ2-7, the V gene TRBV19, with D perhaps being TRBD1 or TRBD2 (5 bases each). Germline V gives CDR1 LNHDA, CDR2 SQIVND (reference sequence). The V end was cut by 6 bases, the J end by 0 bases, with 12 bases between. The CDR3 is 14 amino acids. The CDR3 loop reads CASRPRGDSYEQYF. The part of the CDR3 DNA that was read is TGTGCCAGTAGACCGAGGGGCGACTCCTACGAG. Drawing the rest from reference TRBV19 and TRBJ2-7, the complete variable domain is DGGITQSPKYLFRKEGQNVTLSCEQNLNHDAMYWYRQDPGQGLRLIYYSQIVNDFQKGDIAEGYSVSREKKESFPLTVTSAQKNPTAFYLCASRPRGDSYEQYFGPGTRLTVT.

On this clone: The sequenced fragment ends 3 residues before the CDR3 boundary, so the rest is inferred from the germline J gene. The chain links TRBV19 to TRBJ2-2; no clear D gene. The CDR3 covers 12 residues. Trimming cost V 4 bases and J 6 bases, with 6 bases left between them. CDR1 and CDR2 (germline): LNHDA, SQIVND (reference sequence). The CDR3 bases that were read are TGTGCCAGTAGTAGAACACCCGGGGAG. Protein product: CASSRTPGE. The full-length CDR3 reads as CASSRTPGELFF.

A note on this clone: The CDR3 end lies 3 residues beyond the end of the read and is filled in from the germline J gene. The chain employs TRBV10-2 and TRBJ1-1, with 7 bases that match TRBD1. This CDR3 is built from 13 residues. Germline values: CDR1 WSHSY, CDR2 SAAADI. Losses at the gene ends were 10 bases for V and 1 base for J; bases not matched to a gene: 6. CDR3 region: CATLRDRNTEAFF. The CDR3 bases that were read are TGCGCCACCCTACGGGACAGGAACACTGAA.

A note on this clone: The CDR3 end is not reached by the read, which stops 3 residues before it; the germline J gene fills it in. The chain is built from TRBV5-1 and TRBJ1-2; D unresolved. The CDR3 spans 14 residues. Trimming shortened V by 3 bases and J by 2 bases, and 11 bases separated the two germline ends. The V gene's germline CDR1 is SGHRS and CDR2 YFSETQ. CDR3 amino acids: CASSSPSGNYGYTF. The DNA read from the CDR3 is TGCGCCAGCAGCTCCCCCTCGGGGAACTATGGC.

The sequenced part of the CDR3 DNA is TGTGCCATCATGGGGGACAAATACGAG. Protein sequence: CAIMGDKYE. In full, the CDR3 reads CAIMGDKYEQYF. This chain connects TRBV10-3 to TRBJ2-7, with D possibly matching TRBD1 (6 bases). With the read ending 3 residues before the CDR3 end, the germline J gene is used to fill in that end. The germline CDR1 and CDR2 sequences are ENHRY and SYGVKD. This CDR3 region has 12 residues. Deletions cut 7 bases from V and 4 bases from J, with 11 bases between.

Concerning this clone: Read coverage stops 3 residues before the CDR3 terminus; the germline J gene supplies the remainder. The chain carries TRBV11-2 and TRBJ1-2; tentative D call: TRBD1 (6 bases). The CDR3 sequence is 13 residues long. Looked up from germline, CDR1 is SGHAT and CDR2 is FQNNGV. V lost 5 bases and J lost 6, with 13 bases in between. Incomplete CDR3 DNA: TGTGCCAGCAGCCAACAGGGATTAGATGGC. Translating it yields CASSQQGLDG. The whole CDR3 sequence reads CASSQQGLDGYTF.

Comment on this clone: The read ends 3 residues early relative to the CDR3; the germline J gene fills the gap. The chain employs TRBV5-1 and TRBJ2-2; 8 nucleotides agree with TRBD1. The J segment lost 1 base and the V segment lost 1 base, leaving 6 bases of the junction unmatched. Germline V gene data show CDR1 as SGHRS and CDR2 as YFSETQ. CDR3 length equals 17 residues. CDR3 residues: CASSLISGTGNTGELFF. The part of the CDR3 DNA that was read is TGCGCCAGCAGCTTGATATCGGGGACAGGGAACACCGGGGAG.

Partial CDR3 DNA: TGCAGCGTTGGAGGGAAGTCCGGGACAGGGAGTTATGGC. It specifies CSVGGKSGTGSYG. In full, the CDR3 reads CSVGGKSGTGSYGYTF. The chain joins TRBV29-1 to TRBJ1-2, with 9 bases aligning to TRBD1. The read terminates 3 residues ahead of where the CDR3 ends, so the germline J gene completes it. With V trimmed by 4 bases and J by 5 bases, 14 bases remained unmatched. CDR1 and CDR2 from the germline V gene are SQVTM and ANQGSEA. CDR3 length equals 16 residues.

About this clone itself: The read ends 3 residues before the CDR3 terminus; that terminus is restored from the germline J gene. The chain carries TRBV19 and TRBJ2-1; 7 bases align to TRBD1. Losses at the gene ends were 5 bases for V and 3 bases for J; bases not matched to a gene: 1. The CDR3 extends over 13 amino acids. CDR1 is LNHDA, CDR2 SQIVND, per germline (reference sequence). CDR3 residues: CASSRDSYNEQFF. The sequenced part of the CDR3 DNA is TGTGCCAGTAGTCGGGACAGCTACAATGAG.